This T cell receptor beta chain was found in a study of blood T cell repertoires in COVID-19. Clones were read by immunoSEQ multiplex PCR, and TCRdb kept only the in-frame ones, dropping some. The top ten hold less than 2% of the sample, which has around 290,000 clones, around 86% seen once. Per the germline V gene, CDR1 is LNHDA and CDR2 is SQIVND (reference sequence). V lost 7 bases and J 3 bases, leaving 17 bases between the germline ends. The length of the CDR3 is 15 residues. The chain is built from TRBV19 and TRBJ2-3, with D unresolved. The sequencing sample was made of PBMCs or T cells enriched from blood (not recorded which). This TCR derives from a woman aged 40 to 50 who had recovered from COVID-19. DNA for the CDR3: TGTGCCAGTACCCATCTCCCTAGTTTTACAGATACGCAGTATTTT. Residues: CASTHLPSFTDTQYF.